This T cell receptor (beta chain) comes out of a study of T cell repertoires in cytomegalovirus infection (dated by TCRdb to the late 2010s). Looking at the study overall: Recently identified HLA-C-restricted CMV epitopes, whose presentation resists viral immunomodulation, were targeted by peptide stimulations together with well-studied HLA-B-restricted epitopes. Donor HLA type was relevant to the analysis, as public TCR beta signatures indicated carriage of CMV infection together with the matching HLA type. What the work shows at the level of the full study, not this receptor alone: In the ex vivo response, HLA-C-restricted CMV-specific TCR beta clonotypes were dominant, and in two of eight donors the single most frequent clonotype came from this HLA-C-restricted group. Carriers of CMV infection plus the relevant HLA type were discriminated by the cumulative frequency of public TCR beta family members in the study cohort and in an independent roughly 380-donor cohort.

What this sample's treatment or condition label stands for: in vitro stimulation with specific CMV peptide epitopes to enrich CMV-specific T cells. As concerns this clonotype: The antigen this receptor binds is unknown. No base-level quality is on record; no much larger clone is a single base apart.

Sequencing relied on an Illumina HiSeq 1500. The public reads were run again by TCRdb, first through fastp at Q25 and then through MiXCR, and only productive beta chains were kept. Each entry is one CDR3 protein sequence, shown with its most common DNA and genes. The sample table records fewer than 950,000 distinct CDR3 sequences; approximately 29% of these occur just once. The ten top clones hold around 12% of the sample. The sample consisted of cultured CD8+ T cells from PBMCs, taken from culture after CMV antigen stimulation. This clonotype originated in a human donor in good health (CMV status not recorded). Some clones in this sample may be carry-over from other donors' samples.

The CDR3 region: CASSEGGTANSPLHF. The DNA sequence is as follows: TGTGCCAGCAGTGAAGGTGGGACAGCCAATTCACCCCTCCACTTT. This receptor chain uses TRBV6-4 and TRBJ1-6; 7 bases in between match TRBD1. The germline V gene encodes CDR1 MRHNA and CDR2 SNTAGT. The CDR3 goes from the cysteine to the phenylalanine over 15 residues. Only the CDR3 portion is preserved as DNA: 45 bases, with reading frame beginning at the first base. V has 3 bases trimmed and J has 7 bases trimmed; junction bases matching no gene number 6.